A selection of T cell receptor beta chains follows, all from one sample in a study of blood T cell repertoires in COVID-19. The method was immunoSEQ multiplex PCR; TCRdb's version includes in-frame clones alone and lacks a portion of them. The table includes some 80,000 clones, 70% to 90% detected once. The sample taken for sequencing was peripheral blood. Source of these receptors: a woman older than 75 in a cohort sampled during active or convalescent COVID-19. Both conserved end residues are part of each CDR3. D genes are given only for firm matches. Expanded clones are given a class, and other clones once, few, many or no size at all.

d_gene,v_gene,j_gene,abundance,len,CDR3nt,CDR3aa
-,TRBV7-3,TRBJ2-1,-,13,TGTGCCAGCAGCTCGGACAGTTACAATGAGCAGTTCTTC,CASSSDSYNEQFF
-,TRBV30,TRBJ1-2,-,14,TGTGCCTGGAGTGCCACCCCGGACTACTATGGCTACACCTTC,CAWSATPDYYGYTF
-,TRBV5-4,TRBJ2-3,-,14,TGTGCCAGCAGCTTTGAACCCCGGGTAGATACGCAGTATTTT,CASSFEPRVDTQYF
-,TRBV7-8,TRBJ1-1,-,14,TGTGCCAGCAGCGGGCAGGGAGGGGGCACTGAAGCTTTCTTT,CASSGQGGGTEAFF
-,TRBV2,TRBJ2-1,-,15,TGTGCCAGCTATCAGGGCAGGGGCTCCTACAATGAGCAGTTCTTC,CASYQGRGSYNEQFF
-,TRBV12-3/TRBV12-4,TRBJ1-1,-,12,TGTGCCAGCAGTTTGGGGGGGTGGGAAGCTTTCTTT,CASSLGGWEAFF
-,TRBV15,TRBJ2-7,few,16,TGTGCCACCAGCAGAGATAGGCTAGCGAGCTCCTACGAGCAGTACTTC,CATSRDRLASSYEQYF
-,TRBV28,TRBJ1-5,-,16,TGTGCCAGCAGTTCTCCAACAGGGTTAGTGCATCAGCCCCAGCATTTT,CASSSPTGLVHQPQHF
TRBD1,TRBV25-1,TRBJ1-2,-,12,TGTGCCAGCACCCAGACAGGGGCTGGCTACACCTTC,CASTQTGAGYTF
-,TRBV14,TRBJ1-2,-,13,TGTGCCAGCAGCCAATCACTCTATGATGGCTACACCTTC,CASSQSLYDGYTF
TRBD1,TRBV5-5,TRBJ2-2,once,15,TGTGCCAGCAGCTTCCGGGACAGTTACACCGGGGAGCTGTTTTTT,CASSFRDSYTGELFF
-,TRBV7-9,TRBJ2-7,-,14,TGTGCCAGCAGCCTATGGAACAGGGAACACGAGCAGTACTTC,CASSLWNREHEQYF
-,TRBV6-5,TRBJ2-2,once,12,TGTGCCAGCAGCCCCAGGGTTGGGGAGCTGTTTTTT,CASSPRVGELFF
-,TRBV7-9,TRBJ1-5,-,15,TGTGCCAGCAGCTTAGACACCCACCCAAATCAGCCCCAGCATTTT,CASSLDTHPNQPQHF
TRBD2,TRBV6-5,TRBJ2-1,-,15,TGTGCCAGCAGGGATAGCGGGAGATTAGACAATGAGCAGTTCTTC,CASRDSGRLDNEQFF
-,TRBV6-5,TRBJ1-4,once,10,TGTGCCAGCAGTCGGGAAAAACTGTTTTTT,CASSREKLFF
-,TRBV5-6,TRBJ1-2,once,14,TGTGCCAGCAGCTTCCGGACACCATTCTATGGCTACACCTTC,CASSFRTPFYGYTF
TRBD1,TRBV3-1/TRBV3-2,TRBJ2-5,few,17,TGTGCCAGCAGCCGCCGCTCAGGGACAGGCAAACAAGAGACCCAGTACTTC,CASSRRSGTGKQETQYF
-,TRBV28,TRBJ1-3,-,14,TGTGCCAGCAGTTTACCGGGGGCTGGAAACACCATATATTTT,CASSLPGAGNTIYF
-,TRBV19,TRBJ1-5,-,13,TGTGCCAGTGGGGGCGGGTGGAATCAGCCCCAGCATTTT,CASGGGWNQPQHF
TRBD1,TRBV5-1,TRBJ2-5,-,15,TGCGCCAGCAGGAAAGGGACAGAAGGGGCAGAGACCCAGTACTTC,CASRKGTEGAETQYF
-,TRBV19,TRBJ1-3,-,15,TGTGCCAGTAGTCCGGCGGGCAGATCGATGAACACCATATATTTT,CASSPAGRSMNTIYF
-,TRBV12-5,TRBJ1-1,-,14,TGTGCTAGTGGACGAGACGGGGGAAACACTGAAGCTTTCTTT,CASGRDGGNTEAFF
TRBD2,TRBV4-1,TRBJ2-1,-,18,TGCGCCAGCAGCCAAGATACCGGAGGGAGCGGGAGTAAGTATGAGCAGTTCTTC,CASSQDTGGSGSKYEQFF
TRBD2,TRBV10-1,TRBJ2-2,-,16,TGCGCCAGCAGTGCTCGACTAGCGGGGAACACCGGGGAGCTGTTTTTT,CASSARLAGNTGELFF
-,TRBV27,TRBJ1-2,-,13,TGTGCCAGCAGTTTACAGGGAACCTATGGCTACACCTTC,CASSLQGTYGYTF
-,TRBV12-3/TRBV12-4,TRBJ1-5,-,12,TGTGCCAGCAGTTCCGGTAATCAGCCCCAGCATTTT,CASSSGNQPQHF
-,TRBV2,TRBJ2-7,-,12,TGTGCCAGCAGTGGTTTGGGAGATTTGCAGTACTTC,CASSGLGDLQYF
-,TRBV11-3,TRBJ1-1,-,13,TGTGCCAGCAGCTTAAAGGACAGCACTGAAGCTTTCTTT,CASSLKDSTEAFF
TRBD1,TRBV11-2,TRBJ1-2,-,15,TGTGCCAGCAGCTTTAATGGACAGGGGCTGGATGGCTACACCTTC,CASSFNGQGLDGYTF
-,TRBV27,TRBJ1-1,-,11,TGTGCCAGCAGTAGAGGCACTGAAGCTTTCTTT,CASSRGTEAFF
-,TRBV23-1,TRBJ2-4,-,14,TGCGCCAACAAAAAGCTCCGACAGAAAAACATTCAGTACTTC,CANKKLRQKNIQYF
TRBD1,TRBV25-1,TRBJ2-7,-,18,TGTGCCAGCAGTGAATATCGGAGACCGGGACAGGGGTTGTACGAGCAGTACTTC,CASSEYRRPGQGLYEQYF
TRBD2,TRBV7-9,TRBJ2-5,-,15,TGTGCCAGCTTGATCTGGGCGGGAGTGCAAGAGACCCAGTACTTC,CASLIWAGVQETQYF
TRBD1,TRBV6-1,TRBJ1-3,-,15,TGTGCCAGCAGTGAAGTCGGGACAGCTGGAAACACCATATATTTT,CASSEVGTAGNTIYF
TRBD1,TRBV30,TRBJ1-5,few,14,TGTGCCTGGAGTGTAGGGACAGGTAATCAGCCCCAGCATTTT,CAWSVGTGNQPQHF
-,TRBV6-5,TRBJ1-3,-,14,TGTGCCAGCAGTTTCGGAAACCTCGGGGACACCATATATTTT,CASSFGNLGDTIYF
TRBD1,TRBV6-6,TRBJ1-1,-,15,TGTGCCAGCAGAACCACAGGGGGTAGTGCCACTGAAGCTTTCTTT,CASRTTGGSATEAFF
-,TRBV2,TRBJ2-6,-,16,TGTGCCAGCAGTGGAGGGAGGTCCGCTGGGGCCAACGTCCTGACTTTC,CASSGGRSAGANVLTF
-,TRBV4-1,TRBJ1-5,few,14,TGCGCCAGCAGCCACCCCGCGGGGAGGCAGCCCCAGCATTTT,CASSHPAGRQPQHF